The source of this T cell receptor (beta chain) is a study of blood T cells in healthy people across ages. The CDR3 has 14 residues. Germline V gene sequence: CDR1 MNHNY, CDR2 SVGAGI (reference sequence). The V gene lost 4 bases and the J gene lost 6 bases, with 16 bases spanning the gap. Study observations and caveats: Higher diversity and more naive CD4+ cells were features of long-lived donors, compared to aged donors. PBMCs left unsorted prevented a conclusive naive versus antigen-experienced comparison.

PCR was performed a second time for about 6 to 12 cycles using a sample-barcoded 5' primer and a J-beta primer mix. TCRdb passed the 5' RACE reads through MiXCR, listing each CDR3 protein once. The table lists more than 1.4 million distinct CDR3 sequences, around 39% of them singletons. This clonotype was seen more than once but under ten times. Its matching antigen is unknown. Sequencing was done on a sample of blood. The chain joins TRBV6-6 to TRBJ2-7; D remains ambiguous. This clonotype was obtained from a woman under 30 in good health. CDR3: CASSFREAATEQYF. CDR3 in DNA: TGTGCCAGCAGTTTCCGAGAGGCCGCTACCGAGCAGTACTTC.